The 19 T cell receptor beta chains reported below all come from one sample, sequenced in a study of regulatory T cells in long-lasting Graves disease. Assembly of TCR beta libraries relied on iRepertoire HTBI primers together with Arm-PCR of CDR3 regions. TCRdb reprocessed the multiplex PCR reads with MiXCR, giving one entry per CDR3 protein. The table has hundreds of thousands of distinct CDR3 sequences, roughly 18% seen once. Time point: newly diagnosed GD, antithyroid drugs for less than 3 months. Researchers made the TCR library from RNA that was extracted from PBMCs. Sequenced here: peripheral blood mononuclear cells (PBMCs), sampled at new diagnosis, from a patient treated with antithyroid drugs. The receptor set was obtained from a female donor with Graves disease.

This clonotype was counted many times. The V call is TRBV6-5, the J call TRBJ1-5; D might be TRBD1 (6 bases). Germline CDR1 is MNHEY and CDR2 is SVGAGI. This CDR3 spans 15 amino acids. The germline V and J ends were trimmed by 1 base and 7 bases, with 14 bases remaining between them. Here the CDR3 reads CASSYLWGAGQPQHF. DNA for the CDR3: TGTGCCAGCAGTTACTTATGGGGGGCAGGACAGCCCCAGCATTTT.

V and J are TRBV27 and TRBJ2-7; 9 bases agree with TRBD2. Germline trimming cut 4 bases from V and 7 bases from J; bases unmatched to any gene: 8. CDR1 is MNHEY and CDR2 is SMNVEV in the germline V gene (reference sequence). This CDR3 has 14 residues. The CDR3 reads CASSSLPGLAEQYF. The CDR3 coding sequence is TGTGCCAGCAGTTCATTACCGGGACTAGCTGAGCAGTACTTC.

The V gene is TRBV29-1, the J gene TRBJ2-1; 9 positions agree with TRBD2. From germline, CDR1 is SQVTM and CDR2 ANQGSEA. The CDR3 sequence is 13 residues long. The V and J ends lost 4 bases and 10 bases, in that order; junction bases with no gene match: 8. In DNA form, the CDR3 reads TGCAGCGTTGCTCCTAGCGGGATGGGCGAGCAGTTCTTC. The encoded protein is CSVAPSGMGEQFF.

This rearrangement joins TRBV2 to TRBJ2-5; D unresolved. The CDR3 has 15 residues. V lost 7 bases, J lost 3 bases, and 18 bases lay in between. Germline V gives CDR1 SNHLY, CDR2 FYNNEI. CDR3 sequence reads: CASTPFRSFKETQYF. CDR3 DNA: TGTGCCAGCACTCCATTCCGATCGTTCAAAGAGACCCAGTACTTC.

This clonotype came up many times. The chain has TRBV3-1 and TRBJ2-1; TRBD2 matches at 8 bases. Germline V gene lookup returns CDR1 LGHDT and CDR2 YNNKEL (reference sequence). The CDR3 is 10 residues long. The junction had 8 bases not matched to a gene; V was cut back by 11 bases and J by 14 bases. As DNA, the CDR3 is TGTGCCGGAAGCGGGAGAGGAAAGTTCTTC. This gives the protein CAGSGRGKFF.

The J gene is TRBJ1-4, the V gene TRBV19; D gene ambiguous. The CDR3 contains 11 residues. Looked up from germline, CDR1 is LNHDA and CDR2 is SQIVND (reference sequence). V was cut by 3 bases and J by 7 bases, with 3 bases left in between. CDR3 coding DNA: TGTGCCAGTAGTATGAGTGAAAAACTGTTTTTT. Residues: CASSMSEKLFF.

This clonotype was recorded at least ten times. The CDR3 DNA reads TGCGCCAGCAGCTTGGCTAGCGGGAGCTCGGGAGGGGCCAACGTCCTGACTTTC. This sequence encodes CASSLASGSSGGANVLTF. The J gene is TRBJ2-6, the V gene TRBV5-1, with 10 bases that match TRBD2. The germline CDR1 and CDR2 sequences are SGHRS and YFSETQ. The CDR3 totals 18 residues. Losses at the gene ends were 0 bases for V and 4 bases for J; bases not matched to a gene: 7.

This clonotype was found a few times. The CDR3 sequence: CASRPGTVAKNIQYF. The CDR3, as DNA: TGTGCCAGCAGACCCGGGACGGTAGCCAAAAACATTCAGTACTTC. J is TRBJ2-4 and V is TRBV19; D tentatively reads TRBD1 or TRBD2 (5 bases each). Trimming took off 9 bases at V and 0 bases at J, with 15 bases between the two ends. Germline loops: CDR1 LNHDA, CDR2 SQIVND (reference sequence). The CDR3 is 15 amino acids.

To note about this clonotype: This may be a read error, as it is one base from a much larger clone. The V gene is TRBV27, the J gene TRBJ2-6; D gene ambiguous. This CDR3 spans 15 amino acids. CDR1 and CDR2 from the germline V gene are MNHEY and SMNVEV (reference sequence). The CDR3 sequence: CASSRSGSGASVLTF. CDR3 nucleotides: TGTGCCAGCAGTCGGAGTGGTTCTGGAGCCAGCGTCCTGACTTTC.

Many counts were recorded for this clonotype. The chain carries TRBV7-8 and TRBJ2-2, with 13 bases aligning to TRBD2. V lost 5 bases and J lost 5; bases outside the gene matches: 8. Germline V gives CDR1 SGHVS, CDR2 FQNEAQ. The CDR3 has 17 amino acids. The CDR3 sequence is CASSPSGLAGITGELFF. The DNA of the CDR3 is TGTGCCAGCAGCCCATCGGGACTAGCGGGAATTACCGGGGAGCTGTTTTTT. Variable domain in full (rest from reference TRBV7-8 and TRBJ2-2): GAGVSQSPRYKVAKRGQDVALRCDPISGHVSLFWYQQALGQGPEFLTYFQNEAQLDKSGLPSDRFFAERPEGSVSTLKIQRTQQEDSAVYLCASSPSGLAGITGELFFGEGSRLTVL.

This clonotype was observed a few times. A much larger clone lies one base from this, so it may be a read error. The chain combines TRBV6-2 or TRBV6-3 with TRBJ2-1, with TRBD2 identical over 9 bases. V lost 2 bases to trimming and J lost 7 bases; unmatched junction nucleotides: 6. CDR3 length equals 15 residues. Germline V gives CDR1 MNHEY, CDR2 SVGEGT. CDR3 nucleotides: TGTGCCAGCAGTTACAACCTAGCGGGAATAAATGAGCAGTTCTTC. Translation gives CASSYNLAGINEQFF.

This clonotype occurred many times. J is TRBJ1-1 and V is TRBV19; D call uncertain. Looked up from germline, CDR1 is LNHDA and CDR2 is SQIVND (reference sequence). The V and J ends lost 4 bases and 0 bases respectively, with 6 bases between them. The CDR3 sequence is 13 residues long. The CDR3 sequence is CASSNQVNTEAFF. CDR3 nucleotides: TGTGCCAGTAGTAATCAAGTGAACACTGAAGCTTTCTTT.

Ten or more counts support this clonotype. The CDR3: CASREDRGNQPQHF. CDR3 DNA: TGTGCCAGCAGGGAGGACAGGGGCAATCAGCCCCAGCATTTT. J is TRBJ1-5 and V is TRBV12-3 or TRBV12-4; TRBD1 matches 8 bases. The CDR3 is made up of 14 amino acids. The trim removed 6 bases at V and 2 bases at J, leaving 3 bases unmatched.

The chain is built from TRBV7-9 and TRBJ1-5, with D hard to call. The V gene's germline CDR1 is SEHNR and CDR2 FQNEAQ (reference sequence). The V gene lost 3 bases and the J gene lost 5 bases, with 5 bases spanning the gap. The CDR3 loop spans 12 amino acids. The CDR3 reads CASSFEDQPQHF. In nucleotides, the CDR3 is TGTGCCAGCAGCTTCGAAGATCAGCCCCAGCATTTT.

This clonotype was counted many times. CDR3: CATSDNTESGGYTF. As DNA, the CDR3 is TGTGCCACCAGTGACAATACAGAGAGCGGTGGCTACACCTTC. This chain joins TRBV24-1 and TRBJ1-2; D call uncertain. The V gene lost 4 bases and the J gene lost 7 bases, with 15 bases spanning the gap. CDR1 and CDR2 (germline): KGHDR, SFDVKD. This CDR3 region has 14 residues.

This chain joins TRBV4-1 and TRBJ2-1; D is undetermined. In germline, CDR1 is MGHRA, CDR2 YSYEKL. V dropped 2 bases and J dropped 6 bases, with 11 bases sitting between them. CDR3 length: 14 residues. The CDR3 nucleotides read TGCGCCAGCAGCCAAAACGACCCACCCAATGAGCAGTTCTTC. Its translation: CASSQNDPPNEQFF.

This clonotype was seen a handful of times. A clone one base away is much larger, so this may be a read error. The chain joins TRBV12-3 or TRBV12-4 to TRBJ2-1; perhaps TRBD2 as D (6 bases). This CDR3 contains 13 residues. CDR3 region: CASLGELAGEQLF. CDR3 sequence (DNA): TGTGCCAGCCTAGGGGAACTAGCCGGTGAGCAGCTCTTC.

This clonotype was detected many times. The V call is TRBV28, the J call TRBJ2-4; 9 positions match TRBD1. Trimming took 6 bases from V and 0 from J; bases not matched to a gene: 6. Per germline, CDR1 MDHEN and CDR2 SYDVKM. The CDR3 is made up of 16 amino acids. CDR3 protein: CASRGTGSVAKNIQYF. CDR3 DNA: TGTGCCAGCAGAGGGACAGGGTCTGTAGCCAAAAACATTCAGTACTTC.

Points on this clonotype: Being one base from a much bigger clone, this may be a read error. V is TRBV7-2 and J is TRBJ2-5, with a possible D match to TRBD1 (6 bases). The CDR3 is 14 amino acids. Germline CDR1 is SGHTA and CDR2 is FQGNSA. Trimming shortened V by 2 bases and J by 0 bases, and 7 bases separated the two germline ends. This chain's CDR3 is CASSLRGNQETQYF. The CDR3, as DNA: TGTGCCAGCAGCTTAAGGGGGAACCAAGAGACCCAGTACTTC.